A single T cell receptor (beta chain) is shown here with its context. This record belongs to a study of blood T cell repertoires in COVID-19. The V and J ends lost 4 bases and 6 bases respectively, with 16 bases between them. The germline CDR1 and CDR2 sequences are SGHDN and FVKESK. This CDR3 has 15 amino acids. How the authors handled the data: Quantification of nucleated cells was approximated via reference gene primer amplification. Some clones are missing from TCRdb's copy, which holds only in-frame ones; the method was immunoSEQ multiplex PCR. The V and J calls and clone size are taken from that table; D and trimming were inferred from the DNA. The data show approximately 300,000 clones, roughly 90% seen once.

The source of this sequence is a young man who had recovered from COVID-19. V and J are TRBV14 and TRBJ2-1, with a weak D call TRBD2 (5 bases). Sample: peripheral blood. For the CDR3, the DNA is TGTGCCAGCAGCCCCACCTGGGGAGTCCCCAATGAGCAGTTCTTC. The encoded protein is CASSPTWGVPNEQFF.